This T cell receptor (beta chain) was documented in a study of early stage breast cancer tumors (dated by TCRdb to 2015 to 2018). Context from the whole study: Of the roughly 15 invasive breast tumors, some twelve were found to be estrogen receptor-positive, progesterone receptor-positive and HER2-negative. A total of 2,651,842 templates, representing some 1.2 million unique clonotypes, were detected across all samples. Of the approximately twelve ER+/PR+/HER2- tumors, eight were classified as invasive ductal carcinomas and four as invasive lobular carcinomas. On average, each sample had about 9.6-fold read coverage.

Concerning this clone: This receptor's antigen is unknown. No much larger clone is present one base from it, and per-base qualities are unavailable.

The CDR3 runs 12 residues from the cysteine to the phenylalanine. Only the CDR3 DNA is retained, 36 bases long and in frame from the first base. For this chain, trimming is 5 bases at the V end and 13 bases at the J end, and the number of junction bases without a gene match is 10. CDR1 and CDR2 (MDHEN, SYDVKM) derive from the germline V gene. The study profiled bulk TCR beta-chain repertoires in matched peripheral blood, tumor and adjacent normal breast tissue taken from fewer than 20 patients with early-stage breast cancer. Before surgery, about 4.5-10 mL of whole blood was collected in EDTA tubes and processed within 2 hours. Peripheral blood mononuclear cells were isolated by Ficoll-Paque centrifugation in SepMate-50 tubes. For storage in liquid nitrogen, PBMCs were cryopreserved as aliquots of roughly 1.8 to 4.5 million cells in approximately 90% FBS with around 10% DMSO. The Qiagen AllPrep DNA/RNA Mini kit was used to extract genomic DNA.

Each sample was amplified in two independent genomic DNA replicates, using about 0.45 ug for blood and around 1.5 ug for tumor or normal breast. TCRB sequencing of genomic DNA was carried out with the ImmunoSeq Intro kit according to the manufacturer's instructions. Multiplex PCR was run for approximately 29 cycles using proprietary primers and spike-in control sequences for absolute quantification. Single-end 150-bp reads were used to sequence an 87-bp fragment spanning the CDR3 plus the flanking V and J genes. Seven samples, with two replicates for each sample, were multiplexed per lane of an Illumina MiSeq using version 3.0 chemistry. The source study handled its data this way. The vendor's proprietary pipeline handled the raw data processing, merging both replicates into a single result for each sample. To define clonotypes, the study grouped productive rearrangements that shared the V-gene family, CDR3 amino acid sequence and J-gene segment. Clonality was computed as 1 minus the normalized Shannon entropy (Pielou evenness) of TCRB abundances. To estimate T cell density, the total number of templates was divided by the input cell count, which was inferred from how much DNA went in. Recon, run with its default parameters, was used to estimate overall repertoire diversity and clonality. Clonotypes with over 0.1% abundance in tumor and at least 32-fold higher abundance in tumor than in normal breast were defined as tumor-enriched. This is the immuneACCESS table as TCRdb keeps it, with only in-frame sequences that have V and J called. A part of the clones is gone; compared with another copy, unresolved V genes explain less than half, and the rest is unexplained. From that table come the V and J calls and clone size; the DNA was used to work out D and trimming. The sample table shows under 20,000 clones, and 80% to 90% are seen once. The ten largest clones take up more than 1.5% of the sample.

Findings and caveats that apply to the study as a whole: Enriched TCRB sequences shared across patients were mostly commonly generated sequences, unlikely to play an important role in the tumor microenvironment. Bulk genomic DNA sequencing of unsorted cells missed chain pairing and functional markers such as CD4, CD8 and FOXP3. Repertoires from blood resembled normal breast more closely than tumor, and using blood as a reference for each tissue separated tumor from normal in 14 of 16 patients. Because the cohort was small, a breakdown by tumor subtype could not be done. Approximately 2.5-fold higher T cell density and higher clonality were observed in tumors than in adjacent normal breast tissue.

Material for sequencing was blood. The TCR was taken from a person aged 65-85 years with breast cancer. The sequence links TRBV28 to TRBJ1-1; TRBD1 matches 7 bases in the middle. Here the CDR3 is given as CASSPPDRPRFF. DNA sequence: TGTGCCAGCAGTCCCCCGGACAGGCCCCGTTTCTTT.